This T cell receptor (beta chain) was captured in a study of T cell responses to AZD1222 COVID-19 vaccine. This CDR3 region has 17 residues. V was clipped by 1 base and J by 2 bases, with 16 bases between them. Per germline, CDR1 SGDLS and CDR2 YYNGEE. Details on this clone: Its specificity is not known.

Data came from immunoSEQ multiplex PCR; TCRdb stores just in-frame clones and leaves some out. The table records 120,000 to 150,000 clones, about 92% of them present only once. The study, taken as a whole, reports: When two AZD1222 doses had been given, Spike-specific TCR breadth and depth rose. Seropositive AZD1222 recipients at baseline numbered only 5 to 7. Mapped onto spike, vaccine-associated CD4 TCRs spanned it and were dominant at 160-218 and 743-854. Nearly half of spike-specific TCRs reportedly go after variant regions that carry no mutations.

This sequence joins TRBV9 and TRBJ2-1; D may be TRBD2 (6 bases). This sample comprised peripheral blood, obtained on day 0 of AZD1222 vaccination. The sequence was collected from an adult in good health. In nucleotides, the CDR3 is TGTGCCAGCAGCGTATGGAGGGCTAGCGCTGCCTACAATGAGCAGTTCTTC. It encodes CASSVWRASAAYNEQFF.